This T cell receptor beta chain originates from a study of early T cells in non-severe SARS-CoV-2 infection. Across the whole study: Unsorted whole blood bulk RNA was sequenced, with unpaired chains.

Molecules of cDNA were individually given unique molecular identifiers that were attached to them. One entry per CDR3 protein results from TCRdb running MiXCR on the 5' RACE reads. This sample has tens of thousands of distinct CDR3 sequences, with approximately 12% found just once. Study-wide findings and caveats: Anti-spike CD8 responses were favored in VDJdb matching, and private and CD4 specificities were missed.

Germline CDR1 SEHNR, CDR2 FQNEAQ (reference sequence). This CDR3 contains 14 residues. V was cut by 5 bases and J by 5 bases, with 15 bases left in between. Regarding this clonotype: Its antigen is undetermined.

This chain uses TRBV7-9 with TRBJ1-1, with D unclear. This specimen consisted of whole blood, obtained at baseline. The sequence was obtained from an adult who was a healthcare worker with PCR-confirmed SARS-CoV-2 infection or an uninfected control (not recorded which). CDR3 sequence (DNA): TGTGCCAGCAGCCCAACGGGGAAGCGGACTGAAGCTTTCTTT. It codes for CASSPTGKRTEAFF.